This is a list of T cell receptor beta chains from one sample in a study of CD8 T cells in Susac syndrome. TCRdb called the immunoSEQ multiplex PCR reads again in MiXCR, with one record for every CDR3 protein. The sample yields 150,000 to 200,000 distinct CDR3 sequences, roughly 95% seen once. The sample was CD4+ T cells from PBMCs. These TCRs come from a human donor with multiple sclerosis. The CDR3 runs from the conserved cysteine through the conserved F or W. The order of the fields is D gene, clone size, V gene, J gene, CDR3 DNA, CDR3 protein. A D gene is named only where the DNA matches it firmly. The size of a clone is reported for some rows only, either as once, few or many, or as a class for expanded clones.

.	.	TRBV7-2	TRBJ2-2	TGTGCCAGTACCCGGCTCGCCGGGGAGCTGTTTTTT	CASTRLAGELFF
.	.	TRBV5-1	TRBJ2-6	TGCGCCAGCAGCCCCGGGACCCGCCCGGACGGGGCCAACGTCCTGACTTTC	CASSPGTRPDGANVLTF
.	.	TRBV12-3/TRBV12-4	TRBJ2-6	TGTGCCAGCACACCCACAGTAGGGGCCAACGTCCTGACTTTC	CASTPTVGANVLTF
TRBD1	.	TRBV20-1	TRBJ2-1	TGCAGTGCTAGAGATCCCGGGACAGGGGGCGGCAATGAGCAGTTCTTC	CSARDPGTGGGNEQFF
TRBD1	.	TRBV12-3/TRBV12-4	TRBJ1-1	TGTGCCAGCAGCCCTCAGGGACAGGGTAGCACTGAAGCTTTCTTT	CASSPQGQGSTEAFF
.	.	TRBV25-1	TRBJ1-2	TGTGCCAGCAGTGAACTAGGAGAAAACTATGGCTACACCTTC	CASSELGENYGYTF
.	.	TRBV2	TRBJ1-5	TGTGCCAGCAGTGATGAGGGGGATCAGCCCCAGCATTTT	CASSDEGDQPQHF
TRBD1	.	TRBV30	TRBJ2-7	TGTGCCTGGAGCCTAACGACAGGGGTTTTCTACGAGCAGTACTTC	CAWSLTTGVFYEQYF
TRBD2	.	TRBV7-6	TRBJ2-2	TGTGCCAGCAGCTTAGTGGTAGCGGGAGGCCCGTCCCCTTTGGGCACCGGGGAGCTGTTTTTT	CASSLVVAGGPSPLGTGELFF
TRBD2	.	TRBV29-1	TRBJ2-5	TGCAGCGTCATACCGGGACTAGCGGGAGGGGGAGAGACCCAGTACTTC	CSVIPGLAGGGETQYF
TRBD1	once	TRBV5-1	TRBJ2-3	TGCGCCAGCAGCCTCACCGGGACAGCTTCAGATACGCAGTATTTT	CASSLTGTASDTQYF
.	.	TRBV7-6	TRBJ2-1	TGTGCCAGCAGCCCACACGGCGGGAACGGCAATGAGCAGTTCTTC	CASSPHGGNGNEQFF
.	.	TRBV9	TRBJ1-1	TGTGCCAGCAGCGTATCCTGGGCCACTGAAGCTTTCTTT	CASSVSWATEAFF
.	.	TRBV20-1	TRBJ2-3	TGCAGTGCTAGAGATCGGGACTATACGCAGTATTTT	CSARDRDYTQYF
.	.	TRBV28	TRBJ1-5	TGTGCCAGCACCCTTCAGGGTACCCAGCATTTT	CASTLQGTQHF
TRBD2	once	TRBV12-3/TRBV12-4	TRBJ2-7	TGTGCCAGCAGTTTTCAGACTAGCGGGAGCTACGAGCAGTACTTC	CASSFQTSGSYEQYF
.	.	TRBV18	TRBJ2-5	TGTGCCAGCTCACCGTCCTTACAAGAGACCCAGTACTTC	CASSPSLQETQYF
TRBD1	.	TRBV5-1	TRBJ1-1	TGCGCCAGCAGCTTGGAGGGGGCGAGAAGCACTGAAGCTTTCTTT	CASSLEGARSTEAFF
.	.	TRBV4-3	TRBJ1-2	TGCGCCAGCAGCCCGGGTTCGTGGCTAACTCTCGGCTACACCTTC	CASSPGSWLTLGYTF
.	.	TRBV6-5	TRBJ2-7	TGTGCCAGCAGGCAGGGGTACGAGCAGTACTTC	CASRQGYEQYF
TRBD1	.	TRBV28	TRBJ2-3	TGTGCCAGCAGTTCCGGGACAGTTGCGGGTACGCAGTATTTT	CASSSGTVAGTQYF
.	.	TRBV5-1	TRBJ1-2	TGCGCCAGCAGCGTGGGACAAGAGGGCTACACCTTC	CASSVGQEGYTF
.	.	TRBV5-1	TRBJ2-2	TGCGCCAGCAGCTCCGGGACTTCGAACACCGGGGAGCTGTTTTTT	CASSSGTSNTGELFF
.	few	TRBV24-1	TRBJ2-7	TGTGCCACCGGGCGGGACGTCTACGAGCAGTACTTC	CATGRDVYEQYF
.	.	TRBV7-2	TRBJ2-4	TGTGCCAGCAGCTCCGGGGGATCCAAAAACATTCAGTACTTC	CASSSGGSKNIQYF
TRBD1	.	TRBV7-2	TRBJ2-3	TGTGCCAGCAGCCGCCGGGACAGGGGCGCAGATACGCAGTATTTT	CASSRRDRGADTQYF
TRBD1	.	TRBV12-3/TRBV12-4	TRBJ1-2	TGTGCCAGCAGTTGGGGGACAGACTATGGCTACACCTTC	CASSWGTDYGYTF
.	.	TRBV10-3	TRBJ1-1	TGTGCCATCAGTGAAGATCTGAAGAACACTGAAGCTTTCTTT	CAISEDLKNTEAFF
.	.	TRBV24-1	TRBJ1-5	TGTGCCACCAGTGCCCGAGCGGTTTGGGTGCCCCAGCATTTT	CATSARAVWVPQHF
.	.	TRBV6-5	TRBJ1-1	TGTGCCAGCAGGGGACGGGAGCTCGAAGCTTTCTTT	CASRGRELEAFF
.	.	TRBV12-3/TRBV12-4	TRBJ1-2	TGTGCCAGCAGTTTCCGGGACGGCTATGGCTACACCTTC	CASSFRDGYGYTF
TRBD1	.	TRBV3-1	TRBJ2-2	TGTGCCAGCAGCCATGTTGTCGGACAGGGATCCATCGGGGAGCTGTTTTTT	CASSHVVGQGSIGELFF
.	.	TRBV7-9	TRBJ1-1	TGTGCCAGCAGCTTGAGCGGCCTGGAAGCTTTCTTT	CASSLSGLEAFF
TRBD2	.	TRBV27	TRBJ2-1	TGTGCCAGCAGCTCCGGGACTAGCTGGTACAATGAGCAGTTCTTC	CASSSGTSWYNEQFF
TRBD1	.	TRBV7-8	TRBJ1-1	TGTGCCAGCAGCTTTGCAGACAGGGGCGCGCCGGCTTTCTTT	CASSFADRGAPAFF
.	.	TRBV6-6	TRBJ1-1	TGTGCCAGCGGGGGCCCTGAAGCTTTCTTT	CASGGPEAFF
.	.	TRBV9	TRBJ1-3	TGTGCCAGCAGCGTAGGCAGCCAGGGCTCTGGAAACACCATATATTTT	CASSVGSQGSGNTIYF
.	.	TRBV5-1	TRBJ1-1	TGCGCCAGCAGCCTTACTCCCCAGAACACTGAAGCTTTCTTT	CASSLTPQNTEAFF
.	.	TRBV20-1	TRBJ1-1	TGCAGTGTCATGGGGGGTGTGAACACTGAAGCTTTCTTT	CSVMGGVNTEAFF
TRBD1	.	TRBV28	TRBJ2-7	TGTGCCAGCAACTGGGGCAGGGGGACCTCCTACGAGCAGTACTTC	CASNWGRGTSYEQYF
TRBD1	few	TRBV29-1	TRBJ1-1	TGCAGCGCCGACAGGGGCTCTAAGAACACTGAAGCTTTCTTT	CSADRGSKNTEAFF
TRBD1	.	TRBV20-1	TRBJ2-3	TGCAGTGCTAGGAGGGGACAGGGGGTAGATACGCAGTATTTT	CSARRGQGVDTQYF
TRBD1	.	TRBV5-5	TRBJ1-1	TGTGCCAGCAGCCGGACAGGGGGAAACACTGAAGCTTTCTTT	CASSRTGGNTEAFF
TRBD2	.	TRBV20-1	TRBJ2-3	TGCGGACTAGCGGGAGATACGCAGTATTTT	CGLAGDTQYF
.	.	TRBV6-1	TRBJ1-5	TGTGCCAGCAAAGGCAGCAATCAGCCCCAGCATTTT	CASKGSNQPQHF
.	.	TRBV6-5	TRBJ2-2	TGTGCCAGCAGTTACTCGGGGGATACGAACACCGGGGAGCTGTTTTTT	CASSYSGDTNTGELFF
.	.	TRBV12-3/TRBV12-4	TRBJ1-1	TGTGCCAGCAAAAGGTGGGATGAAGCTTTCTTT	CASKRWDEAFF
.	.	TRBV7-9	TRBJ1-2	TGTGCCAGCAGCTTCGGACAGAACGTAGGCTACACCTTC	CASSFGQNVGYTF
.	.	TRBV6-2/TRBV6-3	TRBJ1-2	TGTGCCAGCAGTTGGCCTCAGGGGATATATGGCTACACCTTC	CASSWPQGIYGYTF
.	.	TRBV5-1	TRBJ1-2	TGCGCCAGCAGCTATGGAGGTACCGCGGGCGGCTACACCTTC	CASSYGGTAGGYTF